This paragraph covers one T cell receptor (beta chain) sequence. What it binds is unknown. This sample was included in a study of CD8+ T cells in alopecia areata. Overall study context: Treated patients were given oral tofacitinib, which was dosed at 5 to 10 mg twice daily.

Trimming removed 3 bases from V and 5 bases from J; junction bases left unmatched: 5. Per germline, CDR1 SGHRS and CDR2 YFSETQ. The CDR3 length is 15 residues. Whole-study findings and limits: Mouse data revealed clearer TCR sharing than patient data did, a gap possibly tied to HLA.

The authors extracted RNA and reverse transcribed it into cDNA as the sequencing template. Sequencing used immunoSEQ multiplex PCR; TCRdb keeps in-frame clones, though not all of them. The table includes roughly 150,000 clones, 40% to 50% detected once. The chain carries TRBV5-1 and TRBJ2-1, with TRBD2 identical over 10 bases. The sample was CD4+ T cells sorted from blood. The clonotype comes from a human donor with alopecia areata. CDR3 in amino acids: CASSSGLAVDNEQFF. CDR3 nucleotides: TGCGCCAGCAGCTCTGGACTAGCGGTGGACAATGAGCAGTTCTTC.